The rows below give T cell receptor beta chains drawn from one sample of a study of cytomegalovirus exposure and HLA in healthy donors. Assay: immunoSEQ multiplex PCR; the TCRdb copy retains only in-frame clones and omits some. The table records 140,000 or so clones, roughly 84% of them present only once. The sample consisted of PBMCs. The receptor set was obtained from a boy younger than 10 in good health and CMV-seronegative. Both conserved end residues are part of each CDR3. Fields, in order: J gene, clone size, V gene, D gene, CDR3 DNA, CDR3 protein. D genes are given only for firm matches. A clone size is listed for some rows: how often the clone was seen (once, few, many), or a class if it is expanded.

J gene: TRBJ2-5; clone size: .; V gene: TRBV6-5; D gene: TRBD1; CDR3 DNA: TGTGCCAGCAGTTACGTTGACAGGGTCGGGGAGACCCAGTACTTC; CDR3 protein: CASSYVDRVGETQYF
J gene: TRBJ1-2; clone size: .; V gene: TRBV4-2; D gene: TRBD1; CDR3 DNA: TGTGCCAGCAGCCAAATTACAGGGGACAGGGCTGGTTCTGGCTACACCTTC; CDR3 protein: CASSQITGDRAGSGYTF
J gene: TRBJ1-1; clone size: .; V gene: TRBV27; D gene: TRBD1; CDR3 DNA: TGTGCCAGCAGTTCATACAGGGGGAACACTGAAGCTTTCTTT; CDR3 protein: CASSSYRGNTEAFF
J gene: TRBJ2-7; clone size: .; V gene: TRBV9; D gene: .; CDR3 DNA: TGTGCCAGCAGCGTAGGATCTTTGGTCTACGAGCAGTACTTC; CDR3 protein: CASSVGSLVYEQYF
J gene: TRBJ2-7; clone size: .; V gene: TRBV4-1; D gene: TRBD1; CDR3 DNA: TGCGCCAGCAGCCAAGAGGGGTTTAGACAGGGTGTCTACGAGCAGTACTTC; CDR3 protein: CASSQEGFRQGVYEQYF
J gene: TRBJ2-3; clone size: .; V gene: TRBV6-5; D gene: .; CDR3 DNA: TGTGCCAGCAGTCGGGTGGGGGGAACCACAGATACGCAGTATTTT; CDR3 protein: CASSRVGGTTDTQYF
J gene: TRBJ2-2; clone size: few; V gene: TRBV27; D gene: .; CDR3 DNA: TGTGCCAGCAGTCTTGGGAGACTCCCCCAATGTCCCGAACGAAAAAACACCGGGGAGCTGTTTTTT; CDR3 protein: CASSLGRLPQCPERKNTGELFF
J gene: TRBJ1-2; clone size: .; V gene: TRBV7-3; D gene: .; CDR3 DNA: TGTGCCAGCAGCGCAAAACGGAGTGGCAGCTACACCTTC; CDR3 protein: CASSAKRSGSYTF
J gene: TRBJ1-2; clone size: few; V gene: TRBV15; D gene: .; CDR3 DNA: TGTGCCACCAGCCAGGACAGCGCCTATGGCTACACCTTC; CDR3 protein: CATSQDSAYGYTF
J gene: TRBJ2-3; clone size: .; V gene: TRBV10-3; D gene: TRBD2; CDR3 DNA: TGTGCCGTCGCCGGCGGGGGGGCGCGGGATACGCAGTATTTT; CDR3 protein: CAVAGGGARDTQYF
J gene: TRBJ1-5; clone size: .; V gene: TRBV18; D gene: .; CDR3 DNA: TGTGCCAGCTCCCCTATAAGCAATCAGCCCCAGCATTTT; CDR3 protein: CASSPISNQPQHF
J gene: TRBJ1-6; clone size: .; V gene: TRBV9; D gene: TRBD1; CDR3 DNA: TGTGCCAGCAGCGCCAGTTCGGTACAGGGGGCGTATTCACCCCTCCACTTT; CDR3 protein: CASSASSVQGAYSPLHF
J gene: TRBJ1-2; clone size: once; V gene: TRBV27; D gene: .; CDR3 DNA: TGTGCCAGCGGAGGGAGCACCTTCTATGGCTACACCTTC; CDR3 protein: CASGGSTFYGYTF
J gene: TRBJ2-5; clone size: .; V gene: TRBV5-4; D gene: TRBD2; CDR3 DNA: TGTGCCAGCAGCTTACGAGGCACGGGGGGAGGGCTAGAGACCCAGTACTTC; CDR3 protein: CASSLRGTGGGLETQYF
J gene: TRBJ1-1; clone size: .; V gene: TRBV10-3; D gene: TRBD1; CDR3 DNA: TGTGCCATCAGGATCCTGCAGGACAGGGGCACTGAAGCTTTCTTT; CDR3 protein: CAIRILQDRGTEAFF
J gene: TRBJ1-1; clone size: .; V gene: TRBV2; D gene: .; CDR3 DNA: TGTGCCAGCAGTGGAGACAGCCGAGCGTTCACTGAAGCTTTCTTT; CDR3 protein: CASSGDSRAFTEAFF
J gene: TRBJ2-3; clone size: .; V gene: TRBV18; D gene: .; CDR3 DNA: TGTGCCAGCTCACGCAAAGCGGGCCTCACAGATACGCAGTATTTT; CDR3 protein: CASSRKAGLTDTQYF
J gene: TRBJ2-5; clone size: .; V gene: TRBV11-2; D gene: TRBD1; CDR3 DNA: TGTGCCAGCAGCTTAGCTGTGGGACAGGGCCAAGAGACCCAGTACTTC; CDR3 protein: CASSLAVGQGQETQYF
J gene: TRBJ2-7; clone size: .; V gene: TRBV10-3; D gene: .; CDR3 DNA: TGTGCCATCAGTGAGCGGGGGTCAGGGCCGATCTACGAGCAGTACTTC; CDR3 protein: CAISERGSGPIYEQYF
J gene: TRBJ1-5; clone size: .; V gene: TRBV7-9; D gene: .; CDR3 DNA: TGTTCCAGCAGCTTAGCGCCGGGGTCGCCCCAGCATTTT; CDR3 protein: CSSSLAPGSPQHF
J gene: TRBJ1-6; clone size: .; V gene: TRBV5-8; D gene: TRBD1; CDR3 DNA: TGTGCCAGCAGCTTGGAGCTGGGACAGGGGGCGAGAAATTCACCCCTCCACTTT; CDR3 protein: CASSLELGQGARNSPLHF
J gene: TRBJ2-1; clone size: .; V gene: TRBV5-4; D gene: TRBD2; CDR3 DNA: TGTGCCAGCAGCCAGGACCGGGGGGTGTACAATGAGCAGTTCTTC; CDR3 protein: CASSQDRGVYNEQFF
J gene: TRBJ2-7; clone size: .; V gene: TRBV13; D gene: .; CDR3 DNA: TGTGCCAGCAGCTTAGGCCATGTTTACGAGCAGTACTTC; CDR3 protein: CASSLGHVYEQYF
J gene: TRBJ1-1; clone size: .; V gene: TRBV7-3; D gene: .; CDR3 DNA: TGTGCCAGCAGCTTAAACAGTGACACTGAAGCTTTCTTT; CDR3 protein: CASSLNSDTEAFF
J gene: TRBJ2-3; clone size: .; V gene: TRBV5-1; D gene: TRBD2; CDR3 DNA: TGCGCCAGCAGCTTGCCGACTAGCGGTGACACAGATACGCAGTATTTT; CDR3 protein: CASSLPTSGDTDTQYF
J gene: TRBJ2-3; clone size: .; V gene: TRBV7-3; D gene: TRBD2; CDR3 DNA: TGTTCCAGCAGCTCACGACTAGCGGGAGGGCCAGATACGCAGTATTTT; CDR3 protein: CSSSSRLAGGPDTQYF
J gene: TRBJ2-2; clone size: .; V gene: TRBV29-1; D gene: TRBD1; CDR3 DNA: TGCAGCGTTGGGGAACCGACAGGGGGGATCGGGGAGCTGTTTTTT; CDR3 protein: CSVGEPTGGIGELFF
J gene: TRBJ1-1; clone size: few; V gene: TRBV13; D gene: TRBD1; CDR3 DNA: TGTGCCAGCTACAGGGGCTGGAACACTGAAGCTTTCTTT; CDR3 protein: CASYRGWNTEAFF
J gene: TRBJ2-7; clone size: .; V gene: TRBV28; D gene: TRBD1; CDR3 DNA: TGTGCCAGCAGAAAACAGGGGCCCACCTACGAGCAGTACTTC; CDR3 protein: CASRKQGPTYEQYF